This T cell receptor (beta chain) appears in the sequencing data of a study of blood T cell repertoires in COVID-19. The wider study: From the United States, Italy and Spain came samples of acute and convalescent COVID-19. The cDNA or gDNA used as material had been derived from T cells, B-cell-depleted T cells, or PBMCs.

Assay used: immunoSEQ multiplex PCR; TCRdb lists only in-frame clones, some missing. The repertoire holds over 200,000 clones, with around 90% as singletons. This clone appeared once. This clonotype originated in a man aged 25 to 45 with COVID-19, enrolled during active disease. The sequenced material came from peripheral blood.

DNA for the CDR3: TGTGCCAGCAGCCCCCTCGCGGGGGGCGTTACTGAAGCTTTCTTT. Translation: CASSPLAGGVTEAFF. The V gene is TRBV7-2, the J gene TRBJ1-1, with TRBD1 as a possible D gene (6 bases). CDR1 SGHTA and CDR2 FQGNSA come from the germline V gene. The germline V and J ends were trimmed by 5 bases and 5 bases, with 18 bases remaining between them. The length of the CDR3 is 15 residues.